A single sample gave rise to the 24 T cell receptor beta chains below, sequenced in a study of T cell changes during pregnancy in multiple sclerosis (dated by TCRdb to the late 2010s). Library preparation used the immunoSEQ multiplex PCR assay. Drawn from immuneACCESS, this table holds only the in-frame rearrangements with V and J called that TCRdb kept. Clones are partly lost; checked studies trace under half to an unresolved V gene and leave the rest unexplained. This sample holds about 36,000 clones; 88% were observed only once. 0.5% to 0.65% of the sample goes to the ten largest clones. The sequenced sample was CD4+ T cells from peripheral blood mononuclear cells, obtained in the first trimester of pregnancy. These receptors came from a female donor with multiple sclerosis, enrolled in a pregnancy study.

CDR3 bases: TGTGCCAGCTCACTCTCTGGGGCGAGAATCACTGAAGCTTTCTTT. This codes for CASSLSGARITEAFF. This chain links TRBV18 with TRBJ1-1; TRBD1 might be the D (5 bases). V dropped 4 bases and J dropped 4 bases, with 16 bases sitting between them. Germline CDR1 is KGHSH and CDR2 is LQKENI. This CDR3 has 15 amino acids.

This clone was recorded only once. The chain is built from TRBV14 and TRBJ2-3; TRBD2 is a possible D gene (6 bases). There are 12 residues in the CDR3. Germline CDR1 SGHDN, CDR2 FVKESK. The V gene lost 4 bases and the J gene lost 7 bases, with 9 bases spanning the gap. The CDR3 spells CASSRGGYTQYF. Written as DNA, the CDR3 is TGTGCCAGCAGCCGTGGGGGGTATACGCAGTATTTT.

CDR3 nucleotide sequence: TGTGCCAGCAGCCCACGGTGGGGGGGTAGTTATGGCTACACCTTC. Protein: CASSPRWGGSYGYTF. The chain joins TRBV14 to TRBJ1-2; perhaps TRBD1 as D (5 bases). V was pared by 4 bases and J by 5 bases, with 17 bases between. The CDR3 length is 15 residues. Germline values: CDR1 SGHDN, CDR2 FVKESK.

In the case of this clone: Other DNA sequences of this sample code for an identical CDR3. J is TRBJ2-3 and V is TRBV2; D is uncertain. The germline V and J ends were trimmed by 3 bases and 4 bases, with 11 bases remaining between them. CDR3 length: 14 amino acids. The germline V gene has CDR1 SNHLY and CDR2 FYNNEI. The CDR3 DNA sequence: TGTGCCAGCAGTGAGTCCTGGAGCGCAGATACGCAGTATTTT. Encoded protein: CASSESWSADTQYF.

The chain joins TRBV27 to TRBJ1-2, with D possibly being TRBD1 (6 bases). CDR1 is MNHEY, CDR2 SMNVEV, per germline (reference sequence). The germline V and J ends were trimmed by 0 bases and 2 bases, with 10 bases remaining between them. The CDR3 totals 15 residues. The CDR3 sequence is CASSLSGGRNYGYTF. The CDR3 nucleotides read TGTGCCAGCAGTTTATCGGGGGGGCGGAACTATGGCTACACCTTC.

V gene TRBV7-9 combines with J gene TRBJ2-3; D is perhaps TRBD2 (5 bases). Trimming removed 2 bases at V and 0 bases at J, with 12 bases between. There are 16 residues in the CDR3. The germline CDR1 and CDR2 sequences are SEHNR and FQNEAQ (reference sequence). The CDR3 bases are TGTGCCAGCAGCTTACAAAGCGGCGGGAGCACAGATACGCAGTATTTT. Translating gives CASSLQSGGSTDTQYF.

The chain links TRBV27 to TRBJ1-1; D gene ambiguous. The V gene's germline CDR1 is MNHEY and CDR2 SMNVEV (reference sequence). The V end lost 1 base, the J end lost 1 base, and 7 bases lay between the germline ends. The CDR3 covers 14 residues. CDR3 sequence: CASSLLSGNTEAFF. The CDR3 nucleotides are TGTGCCAGCAGTTTATTATCCGGGAACACTGAAGCTTTCTTT.

The chain couples TRBV30 to TRBJ1-6; tentatively, D is TRBD1 (6 bases). The germline V gene has CDR1 GTSNPN and CDR2 SVGIG (reference sequence). The ends were cut back, 5 bases at V and 7 bases at J, with 9 bases in the middle. The CDR3 is 12 amino acids. The CDR3 nucleotides read TGTGCCTGGGGGACATGGAATTCACCCCTCCACTTT. Its protein product is CAWGTWNSPLHF.

V is TRBV5-5 and J is TRBJ1-1; D gene unclear. The CDR3 has 14 residues. In germline, CDR1 is SGHKS, CDR2 YYEKEE (reference sequence). V lost 1 base and J lost 5, with 12 bases in between. Written as DNA, the CDR3 is TGTGCCAGCAGCTTGCCGGGAGTTAGAACTGAAGCTTTCTTT. Translation gives CASSLPGVRTEAFF.

The CDR3 DNA reads TGTGCCATCAGATCCGGGACAGAGAATGAAAAACTGTTTTTT. It specifies CAIRSGTENEKLFF. The chain employs TRBV10-3 and TRBJ1-4, with 7 bases matching TRBD1. The germline V gene has CDR1 ENHRY and CDR2 SYGVKD. V shed 6 bases and J 5 bases; nucleotides not matched to a gene: 6. The CDR3 has 14 residues.

J is TRBJ2-3 and V is TRBV5-4; 8 bases are shared with TRBD2. CDR3 size: 16 residues. The junction had 5 bases not matched to a gene; V was cut back by 2 bases and J by 0 bases. Germline CDR1 is SGHNT and CDR2 is YYREEE (reference sequence). The CDR3 protein is CASSLRRGGSTDTQYF. Here the CDR3 DNA reads TGTGCCAGCAGCTTACGCCGGGGGGGCAGCACAGATACGCAGTATTTT.

V usage is TRBV27 and J usage is TRBJ1-1; the match to TRBD1 covers 8 bases. CDR1 and CDR2 from the germline V gene are MNHEY and SMNVEV (reference sequence). V lost 5 bases and J lost 0; bases outside the gene matches: 11. CDR3 length equals 17 residues. The CDR3 DNA sequence: TGTGCCAGCAGTCCGAAGGGACAGGTGAGATTGAACACTGAAGCTTTCTTT. Translating it yields CASSPKGQVRLNTEAFF.

This clone was seen just once. This chain links TRBV30 with TRBJ1-6; D is uncertain. Trimming removed 1 base from V and 6 bases from J, with 13 bases in between. The CDR3 is 15 residues long. The germline CDR1 and CDR2 sequences are GTSNPN and SVGIG (reference sequence). The CDR3, as DNA: TGTGCCTGGAGTGATCTGGCAGGCCCTAATTCACCCCTCCACTTT. Translating gives CAWSDLAGPNSPLHF. Supplemented by reference TRBV30 and TRBJ1-6, the full variable domain reads SQTIHQWPATLVQPVGSPLSLECTVEGTSNPNLYWYRQAAGRGLQLLFYSVGIGQISSEVPQNLSASRPQDRQFILSSKKLLLSDSGFYLCAWSDLAGPNSPLHFGNGTRLTVT.

V usage is TRBV27 and J usage is TRBJ2-3, with 8 bases aligning to TRBD2. V shed 1 base and J 0 bases; nucleotides not matched to a gene: 3. CDR1 MNHEY and CDR2 SMNVEV come from the germline V gene (reference sequence). The CDR3 covers 16 residues. CDR3 sequence reads: CASSLWASGSTDTQYF. Here the CDR3 DNA reads TGTGCCAGCAGTTTATGGGCTAGCGGGAGCACAGATACGCAGTATTTT.

This clone was observed a single time. The chain combines TRBV27 with TRBJ1-2; a weak D match, TRBD1 (5 bases). The V end was cut by 3 bases, the J end by 4 bases, with 15 bases between. Germline V gene lookup returns CDR1 MNHEY and CDR2 SMNVEV (reference sequence). The CDR3 has 15 amino acids. This chain's CDR3 is CASSLSPPGVYGYTF. The CDR3 DNA reads as TGTGCCAGCAGTTTGTCGCCCCCGGGGGTCTATGGCTACACCTTC.

CDR3 nucleotides: TGTGCCAGCAGCTTAACTAGAGGGAGAGGCGGGGAGCTGTTTTTT. Translation gives CASSLTRGRGGELFF. V usage is TRBV7-9 and J usage is TRBJ2-2; tentative D call: TRBD2 (5 bases). The V end lost 2 bases, the J end lost 7 bases, and 14 bases lay between the germline ends. The CDR3 is 15 amino acids. Germline V gives CDR1 SEHNR, CDR2 FQNEAQ (reference sequence).

The chain is built from TRBV28 and TRBJ2-5, with D perhaps matching TRBD1 (6 bases). The CDR3 runs 17 residues. Trimming removed 1 base at V and 2 bases at J, with 17 bases between. Per the germline V gene, CDR1 is MDHEN and CDR2 is SYDVKM. Here the CDR3 reads CASSLYGRAGVQETQYF. The DNA for the CDR3 is TGTGCCAGCAGTTTATACGGTCGGGCAGGGGTACAAGAGACCCAGTACTTC.

The chain has TRBV7-2 and TRBJ1-2; D is possibly TRBD1 (6 bases). V lost 5 bases, J lost 7 bases, and 17 bases lay in between. CDR1 is SGHTA, CDR2 FQGNSA, per germline. This CDR3 is built from 14 residues. The CDR3, as DNA: TGTGCCAGCAGCGCCACGCGGGGGGGGGCTGGCTACACCTTC. Its translation is CASSATRGGAGYTF.

CDR3 coding DNA: TGTGCCAGCAGCACCACCGGTTCCTCTGGAAACACCATATATTTT. It codes for CASSTTGSSGNTIYF. The V call is TRBV6-5, the J call TRBJ1-3; no clear D. The V and J ends lost 6 bases and 0 bases respectively, with 12 bases between them. This CDR3 region has 15 residues. Germline V lookup: CDR1 MNHEY, CDR2 SVGAGI.

The chain recombines TRBV12-5 with TRBJ2-1; 10 nucleotides line up with TRBD2. V shed 1 base and J 6 bases; nucleotides not matched to a gene: 9. Germline V CDR1 and CDR2: LGHNT, FRNRAP. The CDR3 is 17 amino acids. CDR3 region: CASGLGNSGGGTNEQFF. The CDR3 DNA reads as TGTGCTAGTGGTTTGGGAAACAGCGGGGGGGGGACCAATGAGCAGTTCTTC.

This clone was seen more than once but under ten times. The gene calls are TRBV28 and TRBJ1-2, with D uncertain. The V and J ends lost 6 bases and 5 bases respectively, with 10 bases between them. CDR1 MDHEN and CDR2 SYDVKM come from the germline V gene. CDR3 size: 12 residues. In nucleotides, the CDR3 is TGTGCCAGCAGACTCGGCAGGTATGGCTACACCTTC. Translated: CASRLGRYGYTF.

V and J are TRBV30 and TRBJ1-1, with 8 bases lining up with TRBD1. The V and J ends lost 4 bases and 10 bases, in that order; junction bases with no gene match: 11. The germline CDR1 and CDR2 sequences are GTSNPN and SVGIG (reference sequence). The CDR3 totals 13 residues. The CDR3 coding sequence is TGTGCCTGGATGTGGGCCGACAGGGGCTCAGCTTTCTTT. Translated, it gives CAWMWADRGSAFF. The whole variable domain, filled in from reference TRBV30 and TRBJ1-1, reads SQTIHQWPATLVQPVGSPLSLECTVEGTSNPNLYWYRQAAGRGLQLLFYSVGIGQISSEVPQNLSASRPQDRQFILSSKKLLLSDSGFYLCAWMWADRGSAFFGQGTRLTVV.

This clone came up once. The V and J genes are TRBV5-1 and TRBJ2-1, with 9 positions matching TRBD2. V was pared by 4 bases and J by 4 bases, with 9 bases of the junction left unmatched. Germline CDR1 and CDR2: SGHRS and YFSETQ. This CDR3 spans 16 amino acids. The CDR3 DNA follows: TGCGCCAGCAGCCTAAAAGCGGGGGGCGCGTACAATGAGCAGTTCTTC. Its translation: CASSLKAGGAYNEQFF.

This chain links TRBV15 with TRBJ1-4; D not resolved. The V gene lost 1 base and the J gene lost 3 bases, with 9 bases spanning the gap. Germline V gene data show CDR1 as LNHNV and CDR2 as YYDKDF (reference sequence). CDR3 length equals 15 residues. CDR3 nucleotide sequence: TGTGCCACCAGCAGAGGGGAGGTTCCTAATGAAAAACTGTTTTTT. The encoded protein is CATSRGEVPNEKLFF.